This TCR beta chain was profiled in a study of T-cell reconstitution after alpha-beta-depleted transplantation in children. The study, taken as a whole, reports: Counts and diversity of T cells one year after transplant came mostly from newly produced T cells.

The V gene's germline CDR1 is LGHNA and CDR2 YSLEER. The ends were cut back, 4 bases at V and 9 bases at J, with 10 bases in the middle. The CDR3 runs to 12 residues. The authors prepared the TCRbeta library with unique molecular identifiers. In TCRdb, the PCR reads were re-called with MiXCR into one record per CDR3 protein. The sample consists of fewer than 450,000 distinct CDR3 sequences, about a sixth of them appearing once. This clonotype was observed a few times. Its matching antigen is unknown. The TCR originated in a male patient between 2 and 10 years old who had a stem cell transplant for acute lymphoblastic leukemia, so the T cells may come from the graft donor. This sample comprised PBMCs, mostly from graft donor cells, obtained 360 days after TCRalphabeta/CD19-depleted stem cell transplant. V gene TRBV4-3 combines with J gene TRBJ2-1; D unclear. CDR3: CASSPTLGEQFF. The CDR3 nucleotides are TGCGCCAGCAGCCCGACATTAGGTGAGCAGTTCTTC.